This T cell receptor (beta chain) was found in a study of shared clonotypes between healthy human individuals. Produced via immunoSEQ multiplex PCR; TCRdb's table is partial and in-frame only. The data contain about 2.4 million clones, 85% to 95% of them singletons. As for this clone: What it binds is unknown.

Whole-study findings and limits: Despite large depth, sorted-subset datasets appeared incompletely sequenced. The researchers took only blood, and tissue repertoires probably look different.

V dropped 3 bases and J dropped 4 bases, with 8 bases sitting between them. Germline assignment: CDR1 MGHDK and CDR2 SYGVNS. This CDR3 comprises 13 residues. Naive CD45RA+ and memory CD45RA-negative subsets were split from CD4+ cells. The rearrangement joins TRBV25-1 to TRBJ2-3; D unresolved. The source material was naive CD4+ T cells sorted from blood. The subset is: CD45RA+ positively selected. This clonotype was obtained from a man aged 18 to 29 in good health. The CDR3 spells CASSDGVADTQYF. CDR3 DNA sequence: TGTGCCAGCAGTGATGGGGTGGCAGATACGCAGTATTTT.